The rows below give T cell receptor beta chains drawn from one sample of a study of T cell changes during pregnancy in multiple sclerosis. Some clones are missing from TCRdb's copy, which holds only in-frame ones; the method was immunoSEQ multiplex PCR. The repertoire has tens of thousands of clones, around nine tenths of them found once; the top ten carry over 4%. The specimen sequenced was peripheral blood from another person, used as feeder cells. Every receptor here comes from a human donor whose cells served as feeder cells for cultures in a pregnancy study. Both conserved end residues are part of each CDR3. A D gene is named only where the DNA matches it firmly.

j_call d_call v_call cdr3_nt cdr3_aa
TRBJ1-2 TRBD1 TRBV7-6 TGTGCCAGCAGCTTAGGGGACAGGAGCTATGGCTACACCTTC CASSLGDRSYGYTF
TRBJ1-1 - TRBV27 TGTGCCAGCAGTCGGAGGCCGGGACGGGCAGGGACCCTCCCCAGGGGAGCTTTCTTT CASSRRPGRAGTLPRGAFF
TRBJ1-2 TRBD1 TRBV7-2 TGTGCCAGTTCAGGGACAGCCACCTTGAACTATGGCTACACCTTC CASSGTATLNYGYTF
TRBJ2-3 TRBD2 TRBV29-1 TGCAGCGTTGGGGGGACCGGGACTAGCGGCACAGATACGCAGTATTTT CSVGGTGTSGTDTQYF
TRBJ2-1 TRBD2 TRBV6-1 TGTGCCAGCAGTACACTAGCGGGGCATAATGAGCAGTTCTTC CASSTLAGHNEQFF
TRBJ2-3 TRBD1 TRBV30 TGTGCCTGGAGTGTACAGGGGGGCACAGATACGCAGTATTTT CAWSVQGGTDTQYF
TRBJ2-7 TRBD1 TRBV25-1 TGTGCCAGCAGAGGAACGGGACAGCGCTTTTCCTACGAGCAGTACTTC CASRGTGQRFSYEQYF
TRBJ1-2 - TRBV7-3 TGTGCCAGCAGGCACAGTGTCCTCCTAGGCTACACCTTC CASRHSVLLGYTF
TRBJ2-3 TRBD2 TRBV28 TGTGCCAGCAGCACCGGGACTAGCCCTCTTCCTCGTTATTTT CASSTGTSPLPRYF
TRBJ2-5 TRBD2 TRBV11-3 TGTGCCAGCAGCTTAGGAACAGCGGGGGGTAAAATCCCGGAGACCCAGTACTTC CASSLGTAGGKIPETQYF